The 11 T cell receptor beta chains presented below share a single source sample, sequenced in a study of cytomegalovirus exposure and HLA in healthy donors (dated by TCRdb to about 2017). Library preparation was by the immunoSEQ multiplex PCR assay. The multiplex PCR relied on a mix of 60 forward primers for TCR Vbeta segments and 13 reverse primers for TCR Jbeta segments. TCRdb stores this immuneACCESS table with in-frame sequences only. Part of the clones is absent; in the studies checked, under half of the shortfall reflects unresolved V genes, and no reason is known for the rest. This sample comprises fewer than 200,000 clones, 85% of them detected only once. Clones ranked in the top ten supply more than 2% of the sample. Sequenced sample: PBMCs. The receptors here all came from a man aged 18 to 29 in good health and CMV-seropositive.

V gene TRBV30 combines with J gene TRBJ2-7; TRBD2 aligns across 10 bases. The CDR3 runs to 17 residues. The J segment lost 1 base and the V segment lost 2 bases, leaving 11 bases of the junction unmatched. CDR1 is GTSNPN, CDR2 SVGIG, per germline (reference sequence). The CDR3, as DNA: TGTGCCTGGAGTACGACCATGACTAGCGGGTTGTCCTACGAGCAGTACTTC. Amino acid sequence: CAWSTTMTSGLSYEQYF.

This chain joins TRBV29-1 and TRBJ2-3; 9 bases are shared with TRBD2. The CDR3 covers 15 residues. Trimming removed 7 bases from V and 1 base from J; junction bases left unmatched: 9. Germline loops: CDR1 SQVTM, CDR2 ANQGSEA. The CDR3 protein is CSGSGGILRTDTQYF. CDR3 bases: TGCAGCGGCAGCGGGGGGATTCTTCGCACAGATACGCAGTATTTT.

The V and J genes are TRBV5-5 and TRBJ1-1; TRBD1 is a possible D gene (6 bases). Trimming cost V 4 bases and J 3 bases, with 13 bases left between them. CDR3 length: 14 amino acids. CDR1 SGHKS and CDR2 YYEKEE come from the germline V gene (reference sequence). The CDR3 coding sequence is TGTGCCAGCAGCCTACAGGGTGCGGACACTGAAGCTTTCTTT. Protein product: CASSLQGADTEAFF.

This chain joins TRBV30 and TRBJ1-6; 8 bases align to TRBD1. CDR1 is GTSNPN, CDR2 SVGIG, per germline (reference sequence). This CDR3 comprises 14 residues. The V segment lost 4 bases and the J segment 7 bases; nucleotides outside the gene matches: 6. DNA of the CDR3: TGTGCCTGGAACACCGGACAGGGAAATTCACCCCTCCACTTT. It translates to CAWNTGQGNSPLHF.

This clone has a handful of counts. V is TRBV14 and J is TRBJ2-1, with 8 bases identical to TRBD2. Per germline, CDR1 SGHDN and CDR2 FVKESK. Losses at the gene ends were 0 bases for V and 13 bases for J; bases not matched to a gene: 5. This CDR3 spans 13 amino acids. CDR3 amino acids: CASSQDSGDPQFF. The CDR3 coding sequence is TGTGCCAGCAGCCAAGATAGCGGGGACCCTCAGTTCTTC.

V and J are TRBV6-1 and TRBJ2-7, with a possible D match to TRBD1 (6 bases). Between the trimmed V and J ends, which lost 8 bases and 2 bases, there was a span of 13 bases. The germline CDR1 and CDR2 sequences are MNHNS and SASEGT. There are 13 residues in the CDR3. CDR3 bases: TGTGCCAGCGTTGACAGGTGGGCCTACGAGCAGTACTTC. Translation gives CASVDRWAYEQYF.

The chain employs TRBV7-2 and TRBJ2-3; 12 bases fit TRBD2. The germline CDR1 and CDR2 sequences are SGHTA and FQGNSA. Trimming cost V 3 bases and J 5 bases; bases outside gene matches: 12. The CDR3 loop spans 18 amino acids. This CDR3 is CASSFGASGGAGEDTQYF. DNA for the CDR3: TGTGCCAGCAGCTTCGGCGCTAGCGGGGGGGCAGGCGAAGATACGCAGTATTTT. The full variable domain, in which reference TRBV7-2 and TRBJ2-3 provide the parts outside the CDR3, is GAGVSQSPSNKVTEKGKDVELRCDPISGHTALYWYRQSLGQGLEFLIYFQGNSAPDKSGLPSDRFSAERTGGSVSTLTIQRTQQEDSAVYLCASSFGASGGAGEDTQYFGPGTRLTVL.

The CDR3 nucleotides are TGCGCCAGCAGCCAAGTAGGTACGGGTTTCACAGATACGCAGTATTTT. It codes for CASSQVGTGFTDTQYF. The chain combines TRBV4-1 with TRBJ2-3; the D is unclear. V was shortened by 1 base and J by 2 bases, with 13 bases between the two germline ends. CDR3 length equals 16 residues. Germline V gene lookup returns CDR1 MGHRA and CDR2 YSYEKL.

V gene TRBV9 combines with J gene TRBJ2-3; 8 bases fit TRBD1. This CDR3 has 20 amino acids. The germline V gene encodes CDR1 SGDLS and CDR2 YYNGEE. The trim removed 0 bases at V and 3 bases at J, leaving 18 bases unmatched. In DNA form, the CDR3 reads TGTGCCAGCAGCGTAGAGGGGGCTCGAACCAGGGGGCTATGGACAGATACGCAGTATTTT. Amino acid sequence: CASSVEGARTRGLWTDTQYF.

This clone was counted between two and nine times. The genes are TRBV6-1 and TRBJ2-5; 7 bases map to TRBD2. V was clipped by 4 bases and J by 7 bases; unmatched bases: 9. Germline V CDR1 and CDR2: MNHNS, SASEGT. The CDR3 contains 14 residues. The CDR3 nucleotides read TGTGCCAGCAGTGCATGGACTAGGTTAGGGACCCAGTACTTC. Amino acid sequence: CASSAWTRLGTQYF.

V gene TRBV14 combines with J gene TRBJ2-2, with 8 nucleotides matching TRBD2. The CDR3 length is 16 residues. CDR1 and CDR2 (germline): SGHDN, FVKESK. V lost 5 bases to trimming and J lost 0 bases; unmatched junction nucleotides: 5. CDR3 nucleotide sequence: TGTGCCAGCAGCAGGATAGCGGGGTCGAACACCGGGGAGCTGTTTTTT. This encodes CASSRIAGSNTGELFF.